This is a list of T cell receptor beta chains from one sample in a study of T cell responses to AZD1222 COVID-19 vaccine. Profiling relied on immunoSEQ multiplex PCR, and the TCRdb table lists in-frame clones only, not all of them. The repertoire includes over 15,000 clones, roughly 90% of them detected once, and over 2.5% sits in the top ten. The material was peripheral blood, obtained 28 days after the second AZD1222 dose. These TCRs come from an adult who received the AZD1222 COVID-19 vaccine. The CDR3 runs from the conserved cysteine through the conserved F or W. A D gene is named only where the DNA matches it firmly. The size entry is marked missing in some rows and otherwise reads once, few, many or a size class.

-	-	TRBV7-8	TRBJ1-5	TGTGCCAGCAGCTTACGACAGCTCGACCAGCCCCAGCATTTT	CASSLRQLDQPQHF
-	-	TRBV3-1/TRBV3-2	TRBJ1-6	TGTGCCAGCAGCCAAGGCTTACAGGGTAATTCACCCCTCCACTTT	CASSQGLQGNSPLHF
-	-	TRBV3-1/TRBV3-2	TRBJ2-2	TGTGCCAGCAGCTCGTCTCACGGCGCCGGGGAGCTGTTTTTT	CASSSSHGAGELFF
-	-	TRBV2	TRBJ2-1	TGTGCCAGCAGTCTGGAGGGCCTAAACACCTACAATGAGCAGTTCTTC	CASSLEGLNTYNEQFF
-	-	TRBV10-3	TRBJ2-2	TGTGCCATCCGCGTGGCGTTGGCCACCGGGGAGCTGTTTTTT	CAIRVALATGELFF
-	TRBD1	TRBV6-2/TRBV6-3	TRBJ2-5	TGTGCCAGCAGTTACGCTGACAGGGGGCGCGGAGAGACCCAGTACTTC	CASSYADRGRGETQYF
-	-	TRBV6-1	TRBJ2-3	TGTGCCAGCAGTGAAGGGGGGGACACAGATACGCAGTATTTT	CASSEGGDTDTQYF
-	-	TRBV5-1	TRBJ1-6	TGCGCCAGCAGCTTGGAGGGTGGGGCAGGAAATTCACCCCTCCACTTT	CASSLEGGAGNSPLHF
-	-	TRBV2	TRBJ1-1	TGTGCCAGCAGTGAAGCGCGATTGGGGAACACTGAAGCTTTCTTT	CASSEARLGNTEAFF
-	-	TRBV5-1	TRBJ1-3	TGCGCCAGCAGCAACACAGGGAGCCCTGGAAACACCATATATTTT	CASSNTGSPGNTIYF
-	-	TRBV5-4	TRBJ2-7	TGTGCCAGCAGCCTCGGGGGGCCTACCTACGAGCAGTACTTC	CASSLGGPTYEQYF
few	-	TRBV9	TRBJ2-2	TGTGCCAGCAGCGTAGAACTTAAGAACACCGGGGAGCTGTTTTTT	CASSVELKNTGELFF
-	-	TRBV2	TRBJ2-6	TGTGCCAGCATTGGGGGGACCGGGAGAGGGGCCAACGTCCTGACTTTC	CASIGGTGRGANVLTF
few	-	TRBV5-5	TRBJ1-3	TGTGCCAGCAGCTCGGGGGACGGTAACTTTGGAAACACCATATATTTT	CASSSGDGNFGNTIYF
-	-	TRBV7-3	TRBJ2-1	TGTGCCAGCAGCTCCACAGGGAAAGCGGGTGAGCAGTTCTTC	CASSSTGKAGEQFF
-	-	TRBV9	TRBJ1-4	TGTGCCAGCAGCCCCGAGGGGGGCGGAACTAATGAAAAACTGTTTTTT	CASSPEGGGTNEKLFF
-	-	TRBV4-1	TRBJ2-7	TGCGCCAGCAGCCCTGCGGCGGACCATACGCTTTACGAGCAGTACTTC	CASSPAADHTLYEQYF
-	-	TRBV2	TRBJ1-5	TGTGCCAGCAGCGTCAATGTCAATCAGCCCCAGCATTTT	CASSVNVNQPQHF
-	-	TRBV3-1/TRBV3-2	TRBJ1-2	TGTGCCAGCAGCCAAGACGAGGGGTACTATGGCTACACCTTC	CASSQDEGYYGYTF
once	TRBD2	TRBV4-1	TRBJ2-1	TGCGCCAGCAGCCAAGATTTGGCTAGCGGGAGTTATCTTGAGCAGTTCTTC	CASSQDLASGSYLEQFF
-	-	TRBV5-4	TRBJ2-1	TGTGCCAGCAGCCCCCGGGGGAGCTCCTACAATGAGCAGTTCTTC	CASSPRGSSYNEQFF
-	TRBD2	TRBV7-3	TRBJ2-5	TGTGCCAGCAGCCCCTGGGGTAGCGGGTACCAAGAGACCCAGTACTTC	CASSPWGSGYQETQYF
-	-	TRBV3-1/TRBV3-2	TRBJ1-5	TGTGCCAGCAGCCATGAGGACAGATTCCTTCATTTT	CASSHEDRFLHF
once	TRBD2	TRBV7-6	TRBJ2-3	TGTGCCAGCAGCTTAGTACTAGCGGGGGGTCCAGATACGCAGTATTTT	CASSLVLAGGPDTQYF
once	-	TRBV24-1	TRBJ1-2	TGTGCCACCAGTGAGTCCCCGAGGATTTATGGCTACACCTTC	CATSESPRIYGYTF
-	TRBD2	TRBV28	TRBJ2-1	TGTGCCAGCAGACGGACTAGCGGGGGGGAGCAGTTCTTC	CASRRTSGGEQFF
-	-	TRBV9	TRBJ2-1	TGTGCCAGCAGCGTAGAGTATCCAGCCAATGAGCAGTTCTTC	CASSVEYPANEQFF
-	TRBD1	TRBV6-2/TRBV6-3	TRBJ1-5	TGTGCCAGCAGTTACGAGGCAGGGGGACGGCAGCCCCAGCATTTT	CASSYEAGGRQPQHF
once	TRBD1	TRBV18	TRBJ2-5	TGTGCCAGCTCACCTGGGACAGAAGAGACCCAGTACTTC	CASSPGTEETQYF
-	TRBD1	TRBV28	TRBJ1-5	TGTGCCAGCAGGCGCACAGGGGGAGGAAATCAGCCCCAGCATTTT	CASRRTGGGNQPQHF
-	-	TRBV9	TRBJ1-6	TGTGCCAGCAGCCCGAGCACAGGGTTCTCCTATAATTCACCCCTCCACTTT	CASSPSTGFSYNSPLHF
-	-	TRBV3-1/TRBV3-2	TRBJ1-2	TGTGCCAGCAGCCAGGGGGCGGGTTACGGCTACACCTTC	CASSQGAGYGYTF
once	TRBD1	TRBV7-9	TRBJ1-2	TGTGCCAGCAGACAGACAGGGGAGTATGGCTACACCTTC	CASRQTGEYGYTF
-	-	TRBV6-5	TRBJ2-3	TGTGCCAGCAGTTACACTTGGGGGGGCGGGACGACGCAGTATTTT	CASSYTWGGGTTQYF
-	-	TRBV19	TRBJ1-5	TGTGCCAGTAGTTTGACATTTAATCAGCCCCAGCATTTT	CASSLTFNQPQHF
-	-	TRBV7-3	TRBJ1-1	TGTGCCAGCAGCCAAACAGTCGGGCACACTGAAGCTTTCTTT	CASSQTVGHTEAFF
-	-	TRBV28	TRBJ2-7	TGTGCCAGCACCCCCCAGTCGGCAGGGGGGGACGAGCAGTACTTC	CASTPQSAGGDEQYF
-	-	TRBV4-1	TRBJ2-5	TGCGCCAGCAGCCAAGAACTCCCAAAAGAGACCCAGTACTTC	CASSQELPKETQYF
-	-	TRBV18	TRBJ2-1	TGTGCCAGCTCAAACCAAAACGATGAGCAGTTCTTC	CASSNQNDEQFF
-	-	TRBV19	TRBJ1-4	TGTGCCAGTAGTCTCTTCGCAGGGGCCGAAAATGAAAAACTGTTTTTT	CASSLFAGAENEKLFF
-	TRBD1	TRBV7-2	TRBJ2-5	TGTGCCAGCAGCCGGGACAGTCAAGAGACCCAGTACTTC	CASSRDSQETQYF
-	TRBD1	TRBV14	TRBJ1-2	TGTGCCAGCAGCCAAGGGACAGGCCCCCACTACACCTTC	CASSQGTGPHYTF
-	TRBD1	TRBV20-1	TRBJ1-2	TGCAGTGGGCGTGACAGGGAGGGCTACACCTTC	CSGRDREGYTF
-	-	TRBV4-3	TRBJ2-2	TGCGCCAGCAGCCTAATAACACCGGCGAACACCGGGGAGCTGTTTTTT	CASSLITPANTGELFF
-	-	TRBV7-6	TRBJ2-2	TGTGCCAGCAGCTTACTTTCGGGTACCGGGGAGCTGTTTTTT	CASSLLSGTGELFF
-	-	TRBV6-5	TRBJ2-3	TGTGCCAGCAGTTTTTGGGGGGCGGCAGATACGCAGTATTTT	CASSFWGAADTQYF
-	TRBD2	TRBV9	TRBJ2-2	TGTGCCAGCAGCTTTCTAGCGGGGGGGAACACCGGGGAGCTGTTTTTT	CASSFLAGGNTGELFF
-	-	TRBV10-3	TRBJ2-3	TGTGCCATCAGTGCGGGGGGCGATGCAGATACGCAGTATTTT	CAISAGGDADTQYF
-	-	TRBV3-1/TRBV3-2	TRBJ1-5	TGTGCCAGCAGCCAAGATTTAAACAGCAATCAGCCCCAGCATTTT	CASSQDLNSNQPQHF
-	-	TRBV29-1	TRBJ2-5	TGCAGCGTTGACAGGGAACTAGGGACCCAGTACTTC	CSVDRELGTQYF
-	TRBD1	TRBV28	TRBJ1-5	TGTGCCAGCAGTAGCGGGACAGTTCAGCCCCAGCATTTT	CASSSGTVQPQHF
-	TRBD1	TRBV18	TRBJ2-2	TGTGCCAGCTCCCATGGACAGGGGATGAACACCGGGGAGCTGTTTTTT	CASSHGQGMNTGELFF
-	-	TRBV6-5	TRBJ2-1	TGTGCCAGCAGGAGAGCAGGATACAATGAGCAGTTCTTC	CASRRAGYNEQFF
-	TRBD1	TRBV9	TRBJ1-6	TGTGCCAGCAGCGTAGCGCCCCCAGTGACAGGGACAGTCGATTCACCCCTCCACTTT	CASSVAPPVTGTVDSPLHF
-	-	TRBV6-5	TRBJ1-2	TGTGCCAGCAGTAGGGCAGGGGTGGTTGGCTACACCTTC	CASSRAGVVGYTF
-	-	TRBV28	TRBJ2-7	TGTGCCAGCAGTTCTGAGAAGGGACCTACCTACGAGCAGTACTTC	CASSSEKGPTYEQYF
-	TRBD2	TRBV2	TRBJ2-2	TGTGCCAGCAGTGCTCCCCCGAAAGGGACTAGCGGGACCGGGGAGCTGTTTTTT	CASSAPPKGTSGTGELFF
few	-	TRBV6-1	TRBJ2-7	TGTGCCAGCAGTGAAGCATCCCTAGGGGGCTACGAGCAGTACTTC	CASSEASLGGYEQYF